Sequencing of this TCR beta chain was carried out in a study of blood T cell repertoires in COVID-19. Study details: Acute-phase and convalescent COVID-19 samples originated in the United States, Italy and Spain. T cells, B-cell-depleted T cells, or PBMCs supplied cDNA or gDNA.

Trimming pared 0 bases from V and 3 bases from J, leaving 11 bases between. CDR1 and CDR2 (germline): GTSNPN, SVGIG (reference sequence). The CDR3 covers 14 residues. Recovered participants had two consecutive negative NP/OP PCR tests, healthcare professional clearance, or symptom resolution. In the original workflow: For nucleated cells, counts were estimated from reference gene primer amplification. Profiled with immunoSEQ multiplex PCR; TCRdb holds only in-frame clones, not every one. D and trimming come from the DNA, and the V and J calls and clone size come from that table. The repertoire holds 300,000 or so clones, with about 85% as singletons.

The chain uses TRBV30 and TRBJ1-1; D unresolved. Sample: PBMCs or T cells enriched from blood (not recorded which). The clonotype originates from a woman under 40 who had recovered from COVID-19. For the CDR3, the DNA is TGTGCCTGGAGTGTAGTGGGTGCGGACACTGAAGCTTTCTTT. Translation: CAWSVVGADTEAFF.